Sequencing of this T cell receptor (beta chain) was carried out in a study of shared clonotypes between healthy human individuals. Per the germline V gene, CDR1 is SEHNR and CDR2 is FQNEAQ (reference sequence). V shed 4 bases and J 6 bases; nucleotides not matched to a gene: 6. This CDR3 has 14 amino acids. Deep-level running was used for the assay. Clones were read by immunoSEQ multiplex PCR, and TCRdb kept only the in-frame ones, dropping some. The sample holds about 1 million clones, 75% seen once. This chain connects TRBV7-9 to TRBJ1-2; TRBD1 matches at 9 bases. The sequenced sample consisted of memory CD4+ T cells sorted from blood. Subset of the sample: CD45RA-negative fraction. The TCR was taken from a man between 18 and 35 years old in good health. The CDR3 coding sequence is TGTGCCAGCAGCTCAGGACAGGGGTCTCATGGCTACACCTTC. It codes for CASSSGQGSHGYTF.